This T cell receptor (beta chain) was profiled in a study of human T cells and chemical hapten exposure. Trimming removed 2 bases at V and 0 bases at J, with 22 bases between. CDR1 and CDR2 (germline): SGHTA, FQGNSA. The CDR3 covers 19 residues. Time point denoted: patch test 2, 6 weeks after DPC sensitization. The treatment is: therapeutic diphenylcyclopropenone sensitization with weekly scalp DPC. This clonotype was found many times. TCRdb re-called the RACE reads with MiXCR, one entry per CDR3 protein. This table holds about 82,000 distinct CDR3 sequences, less than 8% found once. The sequence derives from a woman in her 30s with alopecia areata. Some clones in this sample may be carry-over from other donors' samples. Specimen: whole blood, collected in connection with sensitization to the hapten diphenylcyclopropenone (DPC). J is TRBJ1-2 and V is TRBV7-2, with D uncertain. The CDR3 sequence: CASSLLGYVQSRTNYGYTF. Written as DNA, the CDR3 is TGTGCCAGCAGCTTATTGGGTTACGTTCAAAGCCGTACTAACTATGGCTACACCTTC. The full variable domain, rest sourced from reference TRBV7-2 and TRBJ1-2, is GAGVSQSPSNKVTEKGKDVELRCDPISGHTALYWYRQSLGQGLEFLIYFQGNSAPDKSGLPSDRFSAERTGGSVSTLTIQRTQQEDSAVYLCASSLLGYVQSRTNYGYTFGSGTRLTVV.